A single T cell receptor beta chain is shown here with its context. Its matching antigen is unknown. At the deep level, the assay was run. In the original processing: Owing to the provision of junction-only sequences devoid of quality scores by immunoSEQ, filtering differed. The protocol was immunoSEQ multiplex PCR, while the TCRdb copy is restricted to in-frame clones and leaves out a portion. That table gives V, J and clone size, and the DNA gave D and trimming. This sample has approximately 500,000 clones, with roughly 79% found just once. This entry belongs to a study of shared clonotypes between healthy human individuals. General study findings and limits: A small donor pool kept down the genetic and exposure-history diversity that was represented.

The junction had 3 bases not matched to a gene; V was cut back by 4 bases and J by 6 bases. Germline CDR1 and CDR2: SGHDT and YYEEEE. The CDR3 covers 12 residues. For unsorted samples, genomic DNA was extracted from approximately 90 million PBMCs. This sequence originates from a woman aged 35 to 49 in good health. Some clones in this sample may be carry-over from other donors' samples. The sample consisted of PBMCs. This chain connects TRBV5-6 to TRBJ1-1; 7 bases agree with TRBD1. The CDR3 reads CASSVGTAEAFF. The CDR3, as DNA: TGTGCCAGCAGCGTGGGGACAGCTGAAGCTTTCTTT. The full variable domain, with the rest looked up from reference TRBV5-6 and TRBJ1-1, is DAGVTQSPTHLIKTRGQQVTLRCSPKSGHDTVSWYQQALGQGPQFIFQYYEEEERQRGNFPDRFSGHQFPNYSSELNVNALLLGDSALYLCASSVGTAEAFFGQGTRLTVV.